The 20 T cell receptor beta chains given below trace back to one sample, sequenced in a study of regulatory T cells in long-lasting Graves disease. Investigators prepared the TCR beta libraries by applying iRepertoire HTBI primers and Arm-PCR of CDR3 regions. A single record per CDR3 protein comes from TCRdb applying MiXCR to the multiplex PCR reads. The top ten clones hold about a fifth of a sample with roughly 420,000 distinct CDR3 sequences, 15% to 17% of them seen once. Time point defined: newly diagnosed GD, antithyroid drugs for less than 3 months. Construction of the TCR library relied on RNA isolated from PBMCs. Sequenced material: peripheral blood mononuclear cells (PBMCs), taken at new diagnosis, from a patient treated with antithyroid drugs. The receptor source for this set is a female donor with Graves disease.

As concerns this clonotype: This may come from a read error, since a much larger clone is one base off. The chain couples TRBV7-2 to TRBJ2-3, with TRBD1 matching 7 bases. CDR3 length: 15 amino acids. CDR1 is SGHTA, CDR2 FQGNSA, per germline. V shed 5 bases and J 5 bases; nucleotides not matched to a gene: 10. CDR3 region: CASSARDSILDTQYF. CDR3 in DNA: TGTGCCAGCAGCGCCCGGGACAGCATCCTAGATACGCAGTATTTT.

The chain is built from TRBV5-4 and TRBJ1-1, with D unclear. Trimming stripped 6 bases from V and 6 bases from J, with 15 bases between. This CDR3 has 13 residues. In germline, CDR1 is SGHNT, CDR2 YYREEE (reference sequence). CDR3 sequence (DNA): TGTGCCAGCACCCAACCGTCGGATGCTGAAGCTTTCTTT. It translates to CASTQPSDAEAFF.

This clonotype showed up many times. The chain has TRBV30 and TRBJ2-4, with TRBD2 identical over 10 bases. V shed 0 bases, J shed 8 bases, and the junction held 13 bases outside the gene matches. The CDR3 runs to 17 residues. The germline CDR1 and CDR2 sequences are GTSNPN and SVGIG (reference sequence). The CDR3, as DNA: TGTGCCTGGAGTGTACGGACTAGCGGAGGACGGAGGGACATTCAGTACTTC. Encoded protein: CAWSVRTSGGRRDIQYF.

This clonotype was seen a few times. The CDR3 spells CASSSNEQFF. CDR3 DNA sequence: TGTGCCAGCAGTTCTAATGAGCAGTTCTTC. The chain uses TRBV12-3 or TRBV12-4 and TRBJ2-1; D is uncertain. Deletions cut 4 bases from V and 7 bases from J, with 2 bases between. The CDR3 is 10 amino acids.

This clonotype showed up many times. The chain links TRBV2 to TRBJ1-4; 8 bases line up with TRBD1. Germline lookup yields CDR1 SNHLY and CDR2 FYNNEI. The CDR3 runs to 14 residues. The ends lost 7 bases at V and 8 bases at J; junction bases unmatched: 9. The CDR3, as DNA: TGTGCCAGCAAAGAGGGCAGGGGGCTGGAAAAACTGTTTTTT. It specifies CASKEGRGLEKLFF.

In regard to this clonotype: This clone may be a read error of a much larger clone one base away. The J gene is TRBJ2-4, the V gene TRBV10-3; no firm D call. The germline CDR1 and CDR2 sequences are ENHRY and SYGVKD. This CDR3 comprises 14 residues. Here the CDR3 DNA reads TGTGCCATCAGTGAGTATGTGGGAAGAAATGAGAAGTTCTTC. It translates to CAISEYVGRNEKFF.

This clonotype showed up many times. The chain links TRBV3-1 to TRBJ1-1; D is perhaps TRBD1 (6 bases). Trimming took 7 bases from V and 0 from J, leaving 18 bases between them. The CDR3 covers 16 residues. Germline V gene sequence: CDR1 LGHDT, CDR2 YNNKEL (reference sequence). The CDR3 DNA reads as TGTGCCAGCACCTCAACCCGGACAGCAATGAACACTGAAGCTTTCTTT. Amino acids: CASTSTRTAMNTEAFF.

The chain employs TRBV10-1 and TRBJ2-1, with 7 positions matching TRBD2. Germline trimming cut 3 bases from V and 3 bases from J; bases unmatched to any gene: 8. The CDR3 is 16 amino acids. Per germline, CDR1 WNHNN and CDR2 SYGVQD (reference sequence). The CDR3 sequence is CASSEATGRNYNEQFF. The CDR3 bases are TGCGCCAGCAGTGAAGCCACCGGGAGGAACTACAATGAGCAGTTCTTC.

Ten or more counts support this clonotype. The V and J genes are TRBV5-1 and TRBJ1-1, with unresolved D. This CDR3 has 15 amino acids. The germline V gene encodes CDR1 SGHRS and CDR2 YFSETQ. V dropped 0 bases and J dropped 2 bases, with 11 bases sitting between them. The CDR3 region is CASSLESQPNTEAFF. The CDR3 DNA sequence: TGCGCCAGCAGCTTGGAAAGTCAACCAAACACTGAAGCTTTCTTT.

There are a few counts of this clonotype. The V and J genes are TRBV19 and TRBJ2-2; 10 bases line up with TRBD2. With 5 bases clipped from V and 7 bases from J, the junction kept 7 bases outside the gene matches. The CDR3 loop spans 15 amino acids. In germline, CDR1 is LNHDA, CDR2 SQIVND (reference sequence). This CDR3 is CASSSPGLARGELFF. CDR3 DNA sequence: TGTGCCAGTAGTTCGCCGGGACTAGCGCGCGGGGAGCTGTTTTTT.

This clonotype appeared a few times. The chain has TRBV12-3 or TRBV12-4 and TRBJ2-3; possibly TRBD1 for D (6 bases). Trimming removed 2 bases from V and 6 bases from J, with 12 bases in between. CDR3 length equals 14 residues. The chain's CDR3 is CASSLPITGDTQYF. The CDR3 DNA reads as TGTGCCAGCAGTTTACCTATAACAGGGGATACGCAGTATTTT.

For this clonotype: A far larger clone is off by one base, so a read error is likely. The chain links TRBV6-1 to TRBJ2-3; unclear D gene. The J call may be in error: the DNA end matches TRBJ2-7 better. This CDR3 is built from 14 residues. CDR1 is MNHNS and CDR2 is SASEGT in the germline V gene. CDR3 bases: TGTGCCAGCAAGAGCCCCGGCGGCAGCTACGAGCAGTACTTC. Residues: CASKSPGGSYEQYF.

This clonotype was recorded many times. V is TRBV20-1 and J is TRBJ1-1; 9 bases are a match to TRBD1. Trimming at V came to 1 base and at J to 1 base, leaving 10 bases not matched to a gene. The CDR3 length is 17 residues. Germline lookup yields CDR1 DFQATT and CDR2 SNEGSKA (reference sequence). The CDR3 bases are TGCAGTGCTAGAGTTAGTGACAGGGGGGCAACGAACACTGAAGCTTTCTTT. This sequence encodes CSARVSDRGATNTEAFF.

The chain carries TRBV12-3 or TRBV12-4 and TRBJ2-6; 7 bases are a match to TRBD2. With 6 bases clipped from V and 2 bases from J, the junction kept 4 bases outside the gene matches. This CDR3 has 15 amino acids. The CDR3, as DNA: TGTGCCAGCAGCCCCGCGGGGGCTGGGGCCAACGTCCTGACTTTC. Its protein product is CASSPAGAGANVLTF.

The J gene is TRBJ1-2, the V gene TRBV7-9; TRBD1 agrees at 8 bases. V was clipped by 0 bases and J by 8 bases; unmatched bases: 8. Germline lookup yields CDR1 SEHNR and CDR2 FQNEAQ (reference sequence). The CDR3 loop spans 15 amino acids. The CDR3 region is CASSLALRGRGGYTF. The DNA of the CDR3 is TGTGCCAGCAGCTTAGCCCTCAGGGGGCGAGGAGGCTACACCTTC.

This clonotype was detected ten times or more. The chain employs TRBV10-3 and TRBJ1-1; D remains unclear. Between the trimmed V and J ends, which lost 6 bases and 1 base, there was a span of 9 bases. The CDR3 covers 13 residues. The germline CDR1 and CDR2 sequences are ENHRY and SYGVKD. CDR3: CAISDQWNTEAFF. The CDR3 coding sequence is TGTGCCATCAGCGACCAGTGGAACACTGAAGCTTTCTTT.

There are many counts of this clonotype. For the CDR3, the DNA is TGTGCCAGCAGTCCAGGGAGGGCTTTGAGAGGCACTAACTATGGCTACACCTTC. The encoded protein is CASSPGRALRGTNYGYTF. The rearrangement uses TRBV27 and TRBJ1-2; maybe TRBD1 (5 bases). This CDR3 region has 18 residues. Between the trimmed V and J ends, which lost 5 bases and 0 bases, there was a span of 22 bases. Germline CDR1 and CDR2: MNHEY and SMNVEV (reference sequence).

As to this clonotype: A far bigger clonotype differs at one base, so this is likely a read error. This chain joins TRBV7-2 and TRBJ2-7; D is unresolved. Germline CDR1 SGHTA, CDR2 FQGNSA. The CDR3 contains 11 residues. The CDR3 loop reads CACSHQAEQYF. The CDR3 region has the DNA TGTGCCTGCAGCCACCAGGCCGAGCAGTACTTC.

This clonotype was recorded at least ten times. J is TRBJ2-7 and V is TRBV4-2; D unclear. Trimming removed 1 base from V and 1 base from J, with 8 bases in between. This CDR3 is 14 amino acids long. CDR1 and CDR2 from the germline V gene are LGHNA and YNFKEQ. As DNA, the CDR3 is TGTGCCAGCAGCCAAGGGGGTAGTTCCTACGAGCAGTACTTC. It is translated as CASSQGGSSYEQYF.

This clonotype was counted at least ten times. The chain is built from TRBV11-2 and TRBJ2-1, with 12 bases lining up with TRBD2. J lost 5 bases, V lost 5 bases, and 7 bases had no gene match. CDR1 is SGHAT, CDR2 FQNNGV, per germline. The CDR3 contains 16 residues. The CDR3 DNA follows: TGTGCCAGCAGCCTGGGACTAGCGGGCTATAACAATGAGCAGTTCTTC. Its protein product is CASSLGLAGYNNEQFF. The full variable domain, in which reference TRBV11-2 and TRBJ2-1 provide the parts outside the CDR3, is EAGVAQSPRYKIIEKRQSVAFWCNPISGHATLYWYQQILGQGPKLLIQFQNNGVVDDSQLPKDRFSAERLKGVDSTLKIQPAKLEDSAVYLCASSLGLAGYNNEQFFGPGTRLTVL.